This TCR beta chain stems from a study of CD8 T cells in ankylosing spondylitis listed by TCRdb under 2017. About the full investigation: The study profiled T cell receptor beta repertoires in healthy donors and ankylosing spondylitis patients to find disease-linked TCR variants. The whole study cohort included about a hundred healthy donors and 25 or so ankylosing spondylitis patients. Peripheral blood was sampled, and synovial fluid was additionally collected from ankylosing spondylitis patients. Here is what the overall study found, with its caveats: According to the report, matched synovial fluid samples from ankylosing spondylitis patients were significantly enriched for the disease-linked clones. Some motif variants were previously reported in synovial fluid and blood of reactive arthritis patients, suggesting common disease-initiation mechanisms. The disease-linked clones showed a CD8+ phenotype and occurred at relatively low frequencies in peripheral blood. A TCR beta motif of fewer than 10 highly homologous amino acid variants appeared characteristic of blood from ankylosing spondylitis patients.

This clonotype turned up a few times. Its antigen is still unknown. Base-call qualities are not available, and no considerably larger clone is one nucleotide away. TCRdb shows the sequencer as Illumina HiSeq 2500. Quantitative 5'-RACE with molecular barcodes was the method used to prepare the TCR beta libraries. Turning to the authors' computational methods: Disease-linked TCR variants were identified with a new computational method built on a probabilistic model of VDJ rearrangement. Using fastp trimming at Q25 and MiXCR clonotype assembly, TCRdb reanalyzed the public sequencing data and kept in-frame beta chains. Every entry covers one CDR3 protein and lists the most common genes and DNA from its rows. TCRdb's processing, not the authors', yielded these V and J calls. The sample records 350,000 or so distinct CDR3 sequences, 8% of which are singletons. The ten largest clones add up to approximately 15% of the sample.

CDR1 and CDR2 were assigned from the germline V gene as SGHAT and FQNNGV. The junction shows trimming of 4 bases on V and 6 bases on J, and the gene matches do not reach 6 bases of it. Its CDR3 holds 16 amino acids, cysteine through phenylalanine. The kept DNA is CDR3 alone, 48 bases in frame from the first base. The specimen was blood, either unsorted or a sorted T cell fraction (not recorded which). The TCR originated in a male donor with ankylosing spondylitis. The chain links TRBV11-2 with TRBJ2-2, with 12 bases matching TRBD2. The CDR3 is CASSSRLAGASGELFF. The DNA is TGTGCCAGCAGCTCCAGACTAGCGGGAGCGTCCGGGGAGCTGTTTTTT.